The T cell receptor (beta chain) described here comes from a study of liver allograft versus peripheral blood T cells. About the study: Recipients' peripheral blood supplied the T cell receptor repertoires against which those in transplanted livers were compared.

In TCRdb, the reads were re-called with MiXCR into one record per CDR3 protein. There are fewer than 15,000 distinct CDR3 sequences in the sample; roughly 20% occur only once, and 2% lies in the top ten. This clonotype was observed at least ten times. The germline V and J ends were trimmed by 2 bases and 11 bases, with 13 bases remaining between them. This CDR3 comprises 12 residues. The germline V gene encodes CDR1 MNHEY and CDR2 SVGEGT. The TCR comes from a human patient who had a liver transplant. Certain T cells may be donor cells from the graft. The V gene is TRBV6-2 or TRBV6-3, the J gene TRBJ2-7; D is tentatively TRBD1 or TRBD2 (6 bases each). CDR3 nucleotides: TGTGCCAGCAGTTACACCGGGGGCAGGGAGTACTTC. Translating it yields CASSYTGGREYF.